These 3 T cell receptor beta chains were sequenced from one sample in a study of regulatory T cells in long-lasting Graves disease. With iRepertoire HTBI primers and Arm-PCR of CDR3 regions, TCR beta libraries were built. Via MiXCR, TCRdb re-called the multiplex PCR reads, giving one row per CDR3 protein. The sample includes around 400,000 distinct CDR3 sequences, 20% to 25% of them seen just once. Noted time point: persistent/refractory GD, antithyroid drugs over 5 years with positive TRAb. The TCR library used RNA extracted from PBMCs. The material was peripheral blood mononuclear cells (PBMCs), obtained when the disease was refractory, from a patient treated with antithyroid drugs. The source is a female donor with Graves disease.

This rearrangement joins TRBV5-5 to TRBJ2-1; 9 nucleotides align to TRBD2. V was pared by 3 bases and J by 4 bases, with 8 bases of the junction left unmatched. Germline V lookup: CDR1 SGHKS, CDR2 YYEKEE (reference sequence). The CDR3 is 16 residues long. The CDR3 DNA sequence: TGTGCCAGCAGCTCATCATTAGCGGGAGAGTACAATGAGCAGTTCTTC. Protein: CASSSSLAGEYNEQFF.

The CDR3 bases are TGTGCCATCAGTGGGACAGCCCAATCACCCCTCCACTTT. It specifies CAISGTAQSPLHF. This rearrangement joins TRBV10-3 to TRBJ1-6, with D perhaps matching TRBD1 (6 bases). CDR3 size: 13 residues. Deletions cut 4 bases from V and 10 bases from J, with 11 bases between. CDR1 is ENHRY, CDR2 SYGVKD, per germline.

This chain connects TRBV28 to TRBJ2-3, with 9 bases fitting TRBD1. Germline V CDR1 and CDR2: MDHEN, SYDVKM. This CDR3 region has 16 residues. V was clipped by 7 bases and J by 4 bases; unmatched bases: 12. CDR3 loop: CASTPHRGLSSDTQYF. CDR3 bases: TGTGCCAGCACTCCACACAGGGGGCTTAGTTCAGATACGCAGTATTTT.